A selection of T cell receptor beta chains follows, all from one sample in a study of T cells in Graves' hyperthyroidism and ophthalmopathy. Each CDR3 protein is one row after TCRdb ran MiXCR on the multiplex PCR reads. The sample consists of about 96,000 distinct CDR3 sequences, around 52% of them appearing once. Sequencing was carried out using blood. Receptors were obtained from a woman between 40 and 55 years old with Graves' hyperthyroidism. Both conserved end residues are part of each CDR3. The D gene is left open where the match is weak. Clone size, where shown, is once, few, many, or a class for clones that have expanded.

cdr3_aa cdr3_nt j_call d_call v_call clone_size
CASSQDGGSWQETQYF TGTGCCAGCAGCCAAGATGGGGGGAGTTGGCAAGAGACCCAGTACTTC TRBJ2-5 - TRBV11-1 -
CASSLIGTVSETQYF TGTGCCAGCAGCTTGATAGGGACAGTCAGCGAGACCCAGTACTTC TRBJ2-5 TRBD1 TRBV7-2 -
CASSSAGAHSYEQYF TGTGCCAGCAGCTCAGCGGGAGCCCACTCCTACGAGCAGTACTTC TRBJ2-7 - TRBV7-1 -
CATSAAGTGEDQPQHF TGTGCCACCAGCGCCGCCGGGACAGGGGAGGACCAGCCCCAGCATTTT TRBJ1-5 TRBD1 TRBV2 once
CASSFGRYTEAFF TGTGCCAGCAGCTTCGGCAGGTACACTGAAGCTTTCTTT TRBJ1-1 - TRBV7-2 many
CASSQDLAGVYEQYF TGTGCCAGCAGCCAAGATCTGGCGGGAGTCTACGAGCAGTACTTC TRBJ2-7 TRBD2 TRBV4-2 many
CAIMQGAGETQYF TGTGCCATCATGCAGGGGGCAGGAGAGACCCAGTACTTC TRBJ2-5 TRBD1 TRBV10-3 -
CSAARGGYGYTF TGCAGCGCCGCGAGGGGAGGCTATGGCTACACCTTC TRBJ1-2 - TRBV29-1 few
CASSLGGLAAEAFF TGTGCCAGCAGTTTAGGGGGGCTGGCAGCTGAAGCTTTCTTT TRBJ1-1 - TRBV11-1 -
CSAKQGDTGELFF TGCAGTGCTAAGCAGGGGGACACCGGGGAGCTGTTTTTT TRBJ2-2 TRBD1 TRBV20-1 -
CSAREIGAEAFF TGCAGTGCTAGAGAAATAGGCGCTGAAGCTTTCTTT TRBJ1-1 - TRBV20-1 many
CASSVGLAGGEQYF TGTGCCAGCAGCGTAGGTCTAGCGGGAGGCGAGCAGTACTTC TRBJ2-7 TRBD2 TRBV9 many
CASSVGQGGNTIYF TGTGCCAGCAGCGTAGGACAGGGAGGAAACACCATATATTTT TRBJ1-3 TRBD1 TRBV9 many
CATSSVGGAGGYTF TGTGCCACCAGCAGCGTAGGGGGGGCTGGTGGCTACACCTTC TRBJ1-2 - TRBV15 once
CSFQGTGEQYF TGCAGCTTTCAGGGGACCGGGGAGCAGTACTTC TRBJ2-7 - TRBV29-1 -
CASRTGLAQETQYF TGTGCCAGCAGAACGGGACTAGCGCAAGAGACCCAGTACTTC TRBJ2-5 TRBD2 TRBV5-4 many
CASSKDRVNEQYF TGTGCCAGCAGTAAGGACAGGGTCAACGAGCAGTACTTC TRBJ2-7 TRBD1 TRBV2 many
CAIKWDRGYEQYF TGTGCCATCAAGTGGGACAGGGGGTACGAGCAGTACTTC TRBJ2-7 TRBD1 TRBV10-3 many
CASSQIPKDGTDTQYF TGTGCCAGCAGCCAAATACCTAAAGATGGTACAGATACGCAGTATTTT TRBJ2-3 - TRBV7-8 few
CASSVSAEGDSPLLFF TGTGCCAGCAGTGTCTCTGCAGAGGGGGACAGTCCCCTACTGTTTTTT TRBJ1-4 TRBD1 TRBV2 once
CASSLEGPWDEQYF TGCGCCAGCAGCTTGGAGGGGCCTTGGGACGAGCAGTACTTC TRBJ2-7 - TRBV5-1 -
CSASKGGGRPYVLTF TGCAGTGCTAGTAAGGGGGGCGGGAGGCCTTACGTCCTGACTTTC TRBJ2-6 TRBD2 TRBV20-1 -
CSVDAGWRTYEQYF TGCAGCGTTGACGCCGGGTGGAGGACCTACGAGCAGTACTTC TRBJ2-7 - TRBV29-1 -
CASRGEGGDGQPQHF TGTGCCAGCAGAGGTGAAGGGGGGGACGGACAGCCCCAGCATTTT TRBJ1-5 - TRBV9 many
CSVARGDQETQYF TGCAGCGTTGCACGGGGAGATCAAGAGACCCAGTACTTC TRBJ2-5 - TRBV29-1 -
CASSLASGSHEQYF TGTGCCAGCAGCTTAGCTAGCGGGAGCCACGAGCAGTACTTC TRBJ2-7 TRBD2 TRBV7-2 few
CASSRTGDSQETQYF TGTGCCAGTAGTAGGACAGGGGACAGCCAAGAGACCCAGTACTTC TRBJ2-5 TRBD1 TRBV19 -
CASSESSAEAFF TGCGCCAGCAGTGAGTCGTCGGCTGAAGCTTTCTTT TRBJ1-1 - TRBV10-2 many
CASSQGIAGGSYTDTQYF TGCGCCAGCAGCCAAGGAATAGCGGGAGGGTCGTACACAGATACGCAGTATTTT TRBJ2-3 TRBD2 TRBV4-1 few
CASTLPGQMNTEAFF TGTGCCAGCACCCTCCCGGGACAGATGAACACTGAAGCTTTCTTT TRBJ1-1 TRBD1 TRBV19 -
CSSHTGELFF TGCAGCTCCCACACCGGGGAGCTGTTTTTT TRBJ2-2 - TRBV29-1 few
CASSRAGQEKLFF TGTGCCAGCAGCCGCGCCGGACAGGAAAAACTGTTTTTT TRBJ1-4 - TRBV2 once
CSASGTGGYEQYF TGCAGTGCTAGCGGGACAGGGGGCTACGAGCAGTACTTC TRBJ2-7 TRBD1 TRBV20-1 -
CSARDNPRGNYGYTF TGCAGTGCTAGAGATAATCCGCGAGGGAACTATGGCTACACCTTC TRBJ1-2 - TRBV20-1 -
CAIRGGELFF TGTGCCATCAGAGGGGGGGAGCTGTTTTTT TRBJ2-2 - TRBV10-3 -
CASSFIRDREAFF TGTGCCAGCAGCTTTATCCGGGACAGAGAAGCTTTCTTT TRBJ1-1 TRBD1 TRBV7-2 many
CAWSERVSNQPQHF TGTGCCTGGAGTGAGAGGGTGAGCAATCAGCCCCAGCATTTT TRBJ1-5 - TRBV30 -
CASSWSGANVLTF TGTGCCAGCAGTTGGTCTGGGGCCAACGTCCTGACTTTC TRBJ2-6 - TRBV27 many
CASNGANTGELFF TGTGCCAGCAACGGGGCGAACACCGGGGAGCTGTTTTTT TRBJ2-2 - TRBV7-2 -
CATSRVDGDLGEQFF TGTGCCACCAGCAGAGTTGACGGGGACCTTGGGGAGCAGTTCTTC TRBJ2-1 - TRBV15 -
CASRQGVDTEAFF TGTGCTAGTAGACAGGGCGTCGACACTGAAGCTTTCTTT TRBJ1-1 TRBD1 TRBV10-3 -
CASGTGDQPQHF TGTGCCAGCGGGACAGGGGATCAGCCCCAGCATTTT TRBJ1-5 TRBD1 TRBV7-2 -
CSARTGERYTDTQYF TGCAGTGCTAGGACAGGCGAGCGGTACACAGATACGCAGTATTTT TRBJ2-3 - TRBV20-1 once
CACSFGGQGYTGELFF TGTGCCTGCAGCTTCGGGGGACAGGGGTACACCGGGGAGCTGTTTTTT TRBJ2-2 TRBD1 TRBV7-9 -
CASSIGQGGTGAFF TGTGCCAGCAGCATCGGACAGGGGGGCACTGGAGCTTTCTTT TRBJ1-1 TRBD1 TRBV12-3/TRBV12-4 -
CASSLGQGVLREQYF TGTGCCAGCAGCTTAGGTCAGGGAGTCCTCCGGGAGCAGTACTTC TRBJ2-7 - TRBV7-2 many
CASLTGGPNTEAFF TGTGCCAGCTTAACGGGGGGCCCGAACACTGAAGCTTTCTTT TRBJ1-1 - TRBV25-1 -
CASSQEETQYF TGTGCCAGCAGCCAAGAAGAGACCCAGTACTTC TRBJ2-5 - TRBV3-1 many
CAIGEGSNNQPQHF TGTGCCATCGGGGAGGGCTCGAACAATCAGCCCCAGCATTTT TRBJ1-5 - TRBV10-3 -
CASSELREEKLFF TGTGCCAGCAGTGAGTTGCGGGAGGAAAAACTGTTTTTT TRBJ1-4 - TRBV2 -
CASSVGVGASGNTIYF TGTGCCAGCAGCGTAGGAGTCGGAGCCTCTGGAAACACCATATATTTT TRBJ1-3 - TRBV9 -
CASQGGQDGYTF TGTGCCAGCCAAGGGGGACAGGATGGCTACACCTTC TRBJ1-2 TRBD1 TRBV25-1 -
CASTPRRQRVTTGELFF TGTGCCAGCACCCCCCGGAGACAGCGGGTGACCACCGGGGAGCTGTTTTTT TRBJ2-2 - TRBV13 many
CASSFLARRETQYF TGTGCCAGCAGTTTTCTAGCGCGGAGAGAGACCCAGTACTTC TRBJ2-5 - TRBV27 few